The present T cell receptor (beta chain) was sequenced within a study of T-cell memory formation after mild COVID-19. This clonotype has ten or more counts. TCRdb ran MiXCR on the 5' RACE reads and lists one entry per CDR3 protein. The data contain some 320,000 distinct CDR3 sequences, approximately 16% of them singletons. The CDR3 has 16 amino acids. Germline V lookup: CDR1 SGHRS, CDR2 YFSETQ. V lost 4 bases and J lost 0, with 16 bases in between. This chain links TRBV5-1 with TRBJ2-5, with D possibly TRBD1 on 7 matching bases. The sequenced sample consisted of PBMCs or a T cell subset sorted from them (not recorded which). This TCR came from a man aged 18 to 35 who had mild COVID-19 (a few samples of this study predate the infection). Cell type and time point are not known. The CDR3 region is CASSQNRGGDQETQYF. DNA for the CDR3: TGCGCCAGCAGCCAGAACAGGGGCGGGGACCAAGAGACCCAGTACTTC.